The rows below give T cell receptor beta chains drawn from one sample of a study of blood T cells in healthy people across ages. TCRdb redid the calling of the 5' RACE reads with MiXCR, one entry per CDR3 protein. There are about 780,000 distinct CDR3 sequences in the sample; 35% to 50% occur only once, and 18% lies in the top ten. The sequencing sample was made of blood. The receptors derive from an elderly man in good health. Both conserved end residues are part of each CDR3. D genes are given only for firm matches. Size is stated for part of the rows, as once, few or many counts, or as a class when the clone is expanded.

J,size,D,V,DNA,CDR3
TRBJ1-6,NA,NA,TRBV20-1,TGCAGTGCACTCGACAGCCCTCGGAATTCACCCCTCCACTTT,CSALDSPRNSPLHF
TRBJ1-5,NA,NA,TRBV20-1,TGCAGTGCTAGAGGCGAGGACACCCCGAGCAATCAGCCCCAGCATTTT,CSARGEDTPSNQPQHF
TRBJ2-1,NA,NA,TRBV4-3,TGCGCCAGCAGCCAAGATCTTGCGCCGTTAGATGAGCAGTTCTTC,CASSQDLAPLDEQFF
TRBJ2-1,few,TRBD2,TRBV5-1,TGCGCCAGCAGCTTGACCCAACACCGACTAGCGGCCTCCTACAATGAGCAGTTCTTC,CASSLTQHRLAASYNEQFF
TRBJ2-7,many,NA,TRBV27,TGTGCCAGCAGTCCCTTCTACGAGCAGTACTTC,CASSPFYEQYF
TRBJ2-1,NA,TRBD2,TRBV5-1,TGCGCCAGCAGCTTGGCGGAGGGGACTAGTAATTACAATGAGCAGTTCTTC,CASSLAEGTSNYNEQFF
TRBJ2-5,NA,NA,TRBV7-2,TGTGCCAGCAGCCCGGGACTCGCAGTGACCCAGTACTTC,CASSPGLAVTQYF
TRBJ2-7,NA,TRBD2,TRBV7-2,TGTGCCAGCAGCCGAGCATTAGTTGAGGCGGGAGGCGCTAATGGCGAGCAGTACTTC,CASSRALVEAGGANGEQYF
TRBJ2-7,NA,NA,TRBV9,TGTGCCAGCAGTTACTTTCCATATAACGGTGAGCAGTACTTC,CASSYFPYNGEQYF
TRBJ2-3,NA,NA,TRBV4-3,TGCGCCAGCAGCCAAGATGGGAGGCCCTCGAGCGCAGATACGCAGTATTTT,CASSQDGRPSSADTQYF
TRBJ2-5,NA,TRBD1,TRBV12-3/TRBV12-4,TGTGCCAGCAGCAATCCTAAACCGGGACAGGTGACCGAGACCCAGTACTTC,CASSNPKPGQVTETQYF
TRBJ1-2,once,TRBD1,TRBV14,TGTGCCAGCAGCCAGTTGACAGGGTCGGACGGCTACACCTTC,CASSQLTGSDGYTF
TRBJ2-3,NA,NA,TRBV29-1,TGCAGCGCTCGGGCCCACGCTACAGATACGCAGTATTTT,CSARAHATDTQYF
TRBJ1-2,NA,NA,TRBV20-1,TGCAGTGCTAACAGGGCGGGCTATGGCTACACCTTC,CSANRAGYGYTF
TRBJ2-3,NA,NA,TRBV5-1,TGCGCCAGCAGCTTGAGGGGAGGAAATGTCGATACGCAGTATTTT,CASSLRGGNVDTQYF
TRBJ2-6,NA,NA,TRBV20-1,TGCAGTGCTAGTGGCAAATTCTCTGGGGCCAACGTCCTGACTTTC,CSASGKFSGANVLTF
TRBJ2-1,NA,NA,TRBV20-1,TGCAGTGCTAGAGCAGTCAATGAGCAGTTCTTC,CSARAVNEQFF
TRBJ2-1,NA,NA,TRBV15,TGTGCCACCAGGGTGGCCTATGAGCAGTTCTTC,CATRVAYEQFF
TRBJ2-7,NA,TRBD2,TRBV29-1,TGCAGCGCCGTAAGCACTAGCGGAAGATACGAGCAGTACTTC,CSAVSTSGRYEQYF
TRBJ1-6,NA,NA,TRBV12-3/TRBV12-4,TGTGCCAGCACCCAGGGTTTAGGGTCACCCCTCCACTTT,CASTQGLGSPLHF
TRBJ2-1,NA,TRBD2,TRBV11-2,TGTGCCAGCAGCTTAGATATCCCAGCGGGAAGGTCTCGCGGGAATAAGCAGTTCTTC,CASSLDIPAGRSRGNKQFF
TRBJ2-6,NA,NA,TRBV24-1,TGTGCCACCAGTGGACAGGGGGCCAACGTCCTGACTTTC,CATSGQGANVLTF
TRBJ2-7,many,TRBD1,TRBV12-3/TRBV12-4,TGTGCCAGCAGCTCCACCCGGGACAGGTCTCCCTACGAGCAGTACTTC,CASSSTRDRSPYEQYF
TRBJ2-1,NA,NA,TRBV20-1,TGCAGTGCTAGAGTTGACCAGAGCTCCTACAATGAGCAGTTCTTC,CSARVDQSSYNEQFF
TRBJ2-3,NA,TRBD2,TRBV7-9,TGTGCCAGCAGCCCCGGACTAGCGGAGCATACGGATACGCAGTATTTT,CASSPGLAEHTDTQYF
TRBJ1-2,few,NA,TRBV30,TGTGCCTGGACCCCCGGGCAGAACTATGGCTACACCTTC,CAWTPGQNYGYTF
TRBJ2-3,NA,NA,TRBV7-9,TGTGCCAGCAGCTTAGCAGACCCTCGTACAGAGACGCAGTATTTT,CASSLADPRTETQYF
TRBJ2-3,NA,TRBD1,TRBV6-1,TGTGCCAGCAGTCTCACCCGGGGACAGGGGGGAACAGATACGCAGTATTTT,CASSLTRGQGGTDTQYF
TRBJ2-1,few,NA,TRBV20-1,TGCAGTGCGGATCGGGCCCTTAGCTCCTACAATGAGCAGTTCTTC,CSADRALSSYNEQFF
TRBJ2-2,NA,TRBD2,TRBV19,TGTGCCAGTATCTCGACTAGCGGGGCCACCGGGGAGCTGTTTTTT,CASISTSGATGELFF
TRBJ1-2,NA,TRBD1,TRBV5-1,TGCGCCAGCAGCTTGGATGGGACAGGACTCTATGGCTACACCTTC,CASSLDGTGLYGYTF
TRBJ2-5,NA,TRBD1,TRBV27,TGTGCCAGCAACTTGAGACAGGGTAATAGCAATGAGCAGTACTTC,CASNLRQGNSNEQYF
TRBJ2-3,NA,NA,TRBV20-1,TGCAGTGCTACGGGGGAGAAGAATACGCAGTATTTT,CSATGEKNTQYF